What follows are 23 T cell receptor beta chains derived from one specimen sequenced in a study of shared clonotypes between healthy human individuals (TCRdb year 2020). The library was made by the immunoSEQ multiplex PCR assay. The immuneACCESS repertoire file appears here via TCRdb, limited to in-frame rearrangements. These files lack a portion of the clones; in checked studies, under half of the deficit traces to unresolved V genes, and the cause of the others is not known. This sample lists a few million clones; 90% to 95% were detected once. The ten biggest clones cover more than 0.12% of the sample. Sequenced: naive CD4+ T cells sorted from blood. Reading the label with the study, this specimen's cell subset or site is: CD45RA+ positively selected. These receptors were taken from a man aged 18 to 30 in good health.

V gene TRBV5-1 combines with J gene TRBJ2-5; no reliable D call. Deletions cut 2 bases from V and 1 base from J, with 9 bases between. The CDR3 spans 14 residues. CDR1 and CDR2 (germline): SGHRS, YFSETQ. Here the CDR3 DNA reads TGCGCCAGCAGCTTATTGACTGTCCAAGAGACCCAGTACTTC. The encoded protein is CASSLLTVQETQYF.

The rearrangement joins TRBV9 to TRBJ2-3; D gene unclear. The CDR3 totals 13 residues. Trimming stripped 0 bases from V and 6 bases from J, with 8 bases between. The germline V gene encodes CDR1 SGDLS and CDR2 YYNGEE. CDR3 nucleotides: TGTGCCAGCAGCGTAGGAGTCGTCGATACGCAGTATTTT. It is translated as CASSVGVVDTQYF.

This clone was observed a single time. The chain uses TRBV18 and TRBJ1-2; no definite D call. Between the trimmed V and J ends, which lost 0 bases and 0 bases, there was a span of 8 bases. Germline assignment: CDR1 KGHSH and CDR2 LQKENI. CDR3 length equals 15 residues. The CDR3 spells CASSPPAGANYGYTF. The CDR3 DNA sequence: TGTGCCAGCTCACCACCGGCCGGAGCTAACTATGGCTACACCTTC.

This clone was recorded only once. As DNA, the CDR3 is TGTGCCAGCAGCCATCACAAGCGACACAGTCCCTACGAGCAGTACTTC. Residues: CASSHHKRHSPYEQYF. The chain joins TRBV7-4 to TRBJ2-7; D not resolved. CDR1 and CDR2 from the germline V gene are SGHVT and SQSDAQ. V lost 5 bases and J 2 bases, leaving 19 bases between the germline ends. This CDR3 comprises 16 residues. Full variable domain (remainder filled in from reference TRBV7-4 and TRBJ2-7): GAGVSQSPRYKVAKRGRDVALRCDSISGHVTLYWYRQTLGQGSEVLTYSQSDAQRDKSGRPSGRFSAERPERSVSTLKIQRTEQGDSAVYLCASSHHKRHSPYEQYFGPGTRLTVT.

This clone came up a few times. CDR3 residues: CASRSPGMGGYTF. CDR3 coding DNA: TGTGCCAGTAGATCGCCGGGAATGGGGGGCTACACCTTC. The J gene is TRBJ1-2, the V gene TRBV19; D remains unclear. Germline V gene sequence: CDR1 LNHDA, CDR2 SQIVND (reference sequence). This CDR3 contains 13 residues. V was pared by 6 bases and J by 8 bases, with 16 bases between.

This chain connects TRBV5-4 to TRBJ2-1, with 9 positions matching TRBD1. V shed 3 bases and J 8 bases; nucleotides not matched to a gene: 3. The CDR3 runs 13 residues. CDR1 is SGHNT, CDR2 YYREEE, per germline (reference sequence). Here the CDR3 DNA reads TGTGCCAGCAGCTCTACAGGGGGCTATGAGCAGTTCTTC. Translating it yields CASSSTGGYEQFF. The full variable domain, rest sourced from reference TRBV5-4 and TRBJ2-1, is ETGVTQSPTHLIKTRGQQVTLRCSSQSGHNTVSWYQQALGQGPQFIFQYYREEENGRGNFPPRFSGLQFPNYSSELNVNALELDDSALYLCASSSTGGYEQFFGPGTRLTVL.

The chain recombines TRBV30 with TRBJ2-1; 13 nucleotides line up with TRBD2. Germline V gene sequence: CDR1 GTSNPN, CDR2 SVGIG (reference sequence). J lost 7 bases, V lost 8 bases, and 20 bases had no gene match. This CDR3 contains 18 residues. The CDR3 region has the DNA TGTGCCCGGGATCGATTAATACTAGCGGGAGGGCCGGATAATGAGCAGTTCTTC. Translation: CARDRLILAGGPDNEQFF. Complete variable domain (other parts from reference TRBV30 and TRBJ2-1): SQTIHQWPATLVQPVGSPLSLECTVEGTSNPNLYWYRQAAGRGLQLLFYSVGIGQISSEVPQNLSASRPQDRQFILSSKKLLLSDSGFYLCARDRLILAGGPDNEQFFGPGTRLTVL.

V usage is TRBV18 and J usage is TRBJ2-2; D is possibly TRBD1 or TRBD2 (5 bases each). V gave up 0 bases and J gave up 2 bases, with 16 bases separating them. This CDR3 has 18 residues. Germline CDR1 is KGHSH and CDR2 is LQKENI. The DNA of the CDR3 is TGTGCCAGCTCACCACCGAGCTCGCAGGGAGTAAACACCGGGGAGCTGTTTTTT. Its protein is CASSPPSSQGVNTGELFF.

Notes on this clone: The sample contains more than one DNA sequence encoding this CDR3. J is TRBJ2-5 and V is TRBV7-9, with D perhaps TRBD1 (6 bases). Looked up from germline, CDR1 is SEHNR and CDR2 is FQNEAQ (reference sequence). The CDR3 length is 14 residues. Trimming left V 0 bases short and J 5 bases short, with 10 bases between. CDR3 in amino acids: CASSLAGARETQYF. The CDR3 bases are TGTGCCAGCAGCTTAGCGGGGGCTCGGGAGACCCAGTACTTC.

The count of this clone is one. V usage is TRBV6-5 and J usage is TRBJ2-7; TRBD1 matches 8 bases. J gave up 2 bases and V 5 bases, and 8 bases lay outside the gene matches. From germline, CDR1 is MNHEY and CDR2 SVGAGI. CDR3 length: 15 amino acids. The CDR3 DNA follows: TGTGCCAGCAGTCGAAAGACAGGGGCGCCCTACGAGCAGTACTTC. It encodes CASSRKTGAPYEQYF.

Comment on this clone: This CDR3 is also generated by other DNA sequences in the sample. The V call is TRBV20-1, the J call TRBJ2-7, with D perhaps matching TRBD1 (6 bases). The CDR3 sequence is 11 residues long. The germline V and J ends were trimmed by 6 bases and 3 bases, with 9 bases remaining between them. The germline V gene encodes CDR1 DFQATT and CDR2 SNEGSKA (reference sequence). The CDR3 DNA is TGCAGTGCCACAGGGATCTACGAGCAGTACTTC. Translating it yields CSATGIYEQYF.

CDR3 DNA sequence: TGTGCCAGCAGCCAAGGGAACGGGAGAGGGCCAAGGAGTGAGCAGTTCTTC. It specifies CASSQGNGRGPRSEQFF. The chain joins TRBV14 to TRBJ2-1; TRBD2 might be the D (6 bases). V lost 1 base and J lost 9, with 22 bases in between. The CDR3 length is 17 residues. Germline V lookup: CDR1 SGHDN, CDR2 FVKESK. Using reference TRBV14 and TRBJ2-1 for the parts outside the CDR3, the full variable domain is EAGVTQFPSHSVIEKGQTVTLRCDPISGHDNLYWYRRVMGKEIKFLLHFVKESKQDESGMPNNRFLAERTGGTYSTLKVQPAELEDSGVYFCASSQGNGRGPRSEQFFGPGTRLTVL.

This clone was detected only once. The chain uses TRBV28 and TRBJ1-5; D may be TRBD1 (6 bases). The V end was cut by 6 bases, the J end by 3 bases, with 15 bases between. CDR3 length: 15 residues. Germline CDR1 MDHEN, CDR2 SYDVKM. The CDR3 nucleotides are TGTGCCAGCAGCACTATGGACAGACTCAATCAGCCCCAGCATTTT. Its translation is CASSTMDRLNQPQHF.

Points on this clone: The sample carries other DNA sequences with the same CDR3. As DNA, the CDR3 is TGTGCCATCAGTGAGTCTGAGCGAGAGACCCAGTACTTC. Translated: CAISESERETQYF. The V gene is TRBV10-3, the J gene TRBJ2-5; D uncertain. The CDR3 loop spans 13 amino acids. Germline V gene sequence: CDR1 ENHRY, CDR2 SYGVKD. V was trimmed by 0 bases and J by 4 bases, leaving 6 bases between them.

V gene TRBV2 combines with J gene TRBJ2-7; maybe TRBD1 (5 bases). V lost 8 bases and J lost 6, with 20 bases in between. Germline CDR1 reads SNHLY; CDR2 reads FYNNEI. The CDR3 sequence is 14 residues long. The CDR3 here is CASPNMGQAIEQYF. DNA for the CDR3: TGTGCCAGCCCAAACATGGGGCAGGCGATCGAGCAGTACTTC.

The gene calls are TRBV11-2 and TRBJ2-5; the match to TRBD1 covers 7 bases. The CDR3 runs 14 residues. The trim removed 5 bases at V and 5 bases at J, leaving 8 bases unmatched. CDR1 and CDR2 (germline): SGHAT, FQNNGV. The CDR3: CASSRQGSMETQYF. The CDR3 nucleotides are TGTGCCAGCAGCCGACAGGGAAGTATGGAGACCCAGTACTTC.

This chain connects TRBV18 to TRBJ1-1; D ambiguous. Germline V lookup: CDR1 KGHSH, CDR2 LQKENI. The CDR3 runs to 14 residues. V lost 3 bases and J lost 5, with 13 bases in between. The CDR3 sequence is CASSPIHVRTEAFF. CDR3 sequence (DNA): TGTGCCAGCTCACCCATCCACGTGAGGACTGAAGCTTTCTTT.

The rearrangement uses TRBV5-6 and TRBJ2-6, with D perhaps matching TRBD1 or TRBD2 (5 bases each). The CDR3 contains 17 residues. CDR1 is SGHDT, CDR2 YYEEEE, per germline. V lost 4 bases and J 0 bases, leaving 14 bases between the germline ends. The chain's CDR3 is CASSPTGTSSGANVLTF. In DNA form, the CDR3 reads TGTGCCAGCAGCCCCACCGGGACCAGCTCTGGGGCCAACGTCCTGACTTTC.

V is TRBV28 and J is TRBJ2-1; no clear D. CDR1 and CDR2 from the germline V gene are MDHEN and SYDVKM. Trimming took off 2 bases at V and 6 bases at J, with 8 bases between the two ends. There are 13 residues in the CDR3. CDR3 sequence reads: CASSLSAVNEQFF. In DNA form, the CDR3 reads TGTGCCAGCAGTTTAAGTGCGGTCAATGAGCAGTTCTTC.

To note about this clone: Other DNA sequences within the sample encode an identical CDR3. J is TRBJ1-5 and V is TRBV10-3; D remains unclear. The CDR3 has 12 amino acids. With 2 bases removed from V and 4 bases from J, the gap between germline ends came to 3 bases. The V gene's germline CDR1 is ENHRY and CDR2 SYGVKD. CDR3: CAISEVNQPQHF. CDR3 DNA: TGTGCCATCAGTGAGGTTAATCAGCCCCAGCATTTT.

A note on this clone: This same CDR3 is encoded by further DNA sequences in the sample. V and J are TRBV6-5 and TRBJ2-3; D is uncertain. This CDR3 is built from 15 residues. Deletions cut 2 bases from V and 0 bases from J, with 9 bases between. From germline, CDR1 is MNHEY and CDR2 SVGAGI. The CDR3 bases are TGTGCCAGCAGTTACGGCTTGCCTAGCACAGATACGCAGTATTTT. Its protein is CASSYGLPSTDTQYF.

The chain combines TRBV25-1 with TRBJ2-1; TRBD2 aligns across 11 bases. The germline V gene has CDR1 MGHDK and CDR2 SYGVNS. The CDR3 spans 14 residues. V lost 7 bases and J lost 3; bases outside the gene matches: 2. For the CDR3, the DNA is TGTGCCAGCACAGGACTAGCGGGCTACAATGAGCAGTTCTTC. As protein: CASTGLAGYNEQFF.

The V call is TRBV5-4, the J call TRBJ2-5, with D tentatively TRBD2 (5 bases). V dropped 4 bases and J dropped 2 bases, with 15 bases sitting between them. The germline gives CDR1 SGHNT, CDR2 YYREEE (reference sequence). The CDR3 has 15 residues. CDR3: CASSLPLGSQETQYF. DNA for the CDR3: TGTGCCAGCAGCCTACCTTTGGGGAGTCAAGAGACCCAGTACTTC.